This T cell receptor (beta chain) was recorded in a study of blood T cell repertoires in COVID-19. The repertoire was sequenced with immunoSEQ multiplex PCR; TCRdb's copy has only in-frame clones and lacks some. The sample holds roughly 70,000 clones; 70% to 90% are singletons and the top ten take roughly 6.2%. This clone has only one observation. This CDR3 has 16 amino acids. Germline V gene lookup returns CDR1 LNHDA and CDR2 SQIVND (reference sequence). Unmatched junction bases numbered 5, after V lost 3 bases and J lost 2 bases. This chain links TRBV19 with TRBJ2-2; 8 nucleotides agree with TRBD2. The sequence was obtained from a woman older than 75 with active COVID-19. Sequences were obtained from peripheral blood. CDR3 sequence reads: CASSIIGTSNTGELFF. CDR3 in DNA: TGTGCCAGTAGTATTATTGGGACTAGTAACACCGGGGAGCTGTTTTTT.